These 18 T cell receptor beta chains came from one sample sequenced in a study of Ad26.COV2.S vaccination and SARS-CoV-2 variants. Assay used: immunoSEQ multiplex PCR; TCRdb lists only in-frame clones, some missing. The table has a few hundred thousand clones, around 86% seen once. Regarding treatment: approximately 18 received Ad26.COV2.S at low or high dose, single or two shots; 5 received placebo; per-sample allocation not given. The investigators took samples on day 63 after the first vaccine or placebo injection. This material consisted of peripheral blood, taken in a trial of Ad26.COV2.S vaccine versus placebo. Source of these receptors: a person between 18 and 65 years old who received the Ad26.COV2.S COVID-19 vaccine or a placebo.

V is TRBV15 and J is TRBJ1-5; D gene uncertain. Germline CDR1 LNHNV, CDR2 YYDKDF (reference sequence). Trimming stripped 1 base from V and 2 bases from J, with 6 bases between. The CDR3 length is 14 residues. The CDR3 loop reads CATSRAAGNQPQHF. CDR3 DNA sequence: TGTGCCACCAGCAGAGCAGCGGGCAATCAGCCCCAGCATTTT.

This chain links TRBV19 with TRBJ2-1, with a tentative D call TRBD1 (6 bases). The V end lost 3 bases, the J end lost 5 bases, and 8 bases lay between the germline ends. Germline V CDR1 and CDR2: LNHDA, SQIVND (reference sequence). The CDR3 loop spans 13 amino acids. The CDR3 reads CASSMTGNNEQFF. The CDR3 DNA reads as TGTGCCAGTAGTATGACAGGAAACAATGAGCAGTTCTTC. The complete variable domain, with remaining parts taken from reference TRBV19 and TRBJ2-1, reads DGGITQSPKYLFRKEGQNVTLSCEQNLNHDAMYWYRQDPGQGLRLIYYSQIVNDFQKGDIAEGYSVSREKKESFPLTVTSAQKNPTAFYLCASSMTGNNEQFFGPGTRLTVL.

This chain uses TRBV27 with TRBJ1-5; D unresolved. Looked up from germline, CDR1 is MNHEY and CDR2 is SMNVEV (reference sequence). V was clipped by 5 bases and J by 6 bases, with 14 bases between them. The CDR3 is 14 residues long. The CDR3 spells CASSPMSWGQPQHF. The CDR3 DNA is TGTGCCAGCAGTCCCATGTCGTGGGGTCAGCCCCAGCATTTT.

This chain links TRBV19 with TRBJ1-5; TRBD1 is a possible D gene (6 bases). Trimming removed 4 bases from V and 7 bases from J, with 11 bases in between. Germline V CDR1 and CDR2: LNHDA, SQIVND (reference sequence). The CDR3 consists of 13 residues. Here the CDR3 reads CASSKDRTQPQHF. The CDR3 nucleotides read TGTGCCAGTAGTAAGGACAGAACGCAGCCCCAGCATTTT.

This chain joins TRBV7-9 and TRBJ2-7, with TRBD1 as a possible D gene (6 bases). The CDR3 spans 17 residues. Germline V gene data show CDR1 as SEHNR and CDR2 as FQNEAQ (reference sequence). V gave up 5 bases and J gave up 2 bases, with 22 bases separating them. The CDR3 spells CASSPDQGKINTYEQYF. The CDR3, as DNA: TGTGCCAGCAGCCCCGACCAGGGGAAAATCAACACCTACGAGCAGTACTTC.

Points on this clone: Other nucleotide sequences from this sample produce the same CDR3. The chain recombines TRBV11-1 with TRBJ1-1; no clear D gene. Germline CDR1 SGHAT, CDR2 FQDESV (reference sequence). V lost 5 bases and J 3 bases, leaving 10 bases between the germline ends. The CDR3 spans 13 residues. The CDR3 sequence is CASSPRGYTEAFF. CDR3 sequence (DNA): TGTGCCAGCAGCCCCCGCGGATACACTGAAGCTTTCTTT. Combining the CDR3 with reference TRBV11-1 and TRBJ1-1 gives the whole variable domain EAEVAQSPRYKITEKSQAVAFWCDPISGHATLYWYRQILGQGPELLVQFQDESVVDDSQLPKDRFSAERLKGVDSTLKIQPAELGDSAMYLCASSPRGYTEAFFGQGTRLTVV.

The V and J genes are TRBV18 and TRBJ1-3; TRBD1 is a possible D gene (6 bases). This CDR3 comprises 18 residues. Germline assignment: CDR1 KGHSH and CDR2 LQKENI. V lost 3 bases and J lost 0, with 18 bases in between. The CDR3, as DNA: TGTGCCAGCTCACCCCCCGGCGGCAGGGGAAGCTCTGGAAACACCATATATTTT. Its protein product is CASSPPGGRGSSGNTIYF.

The chain uses TRBV9 and TRBJ2-1, with 10 bases fitting TRBD2. This CDR3 has 13 amino acids. The germline gives CDR1 SGDLS, CDR2 YYNGEE. V was clipped by 9 bases and J by 6 bases; unmatched bases: 6. The CDR3 region is CATAPSGGNEQFF. DNA for the CDR3: TGTGCCACCGCCCCTAGCGGGGGCAATGAGCAGTTCTTC.

The V and J genes are TRBV2 and TRBJ1-6; no definite D call. V lost 5 bases and J 5 bases, leaving 13 bases between the germline ends. This CDR3 contains 15 residues. The germline gives CDR1 SNHLY, CDR2 FYNNEI. The CDR3 region is CASSPTREDNSPLHF. For the CDR3, the DNA is TGTGCCAGCAGTCCCACCCGGGAGGATAATTCACCCCTCCACTTT.

This chain connects TRBV4-2 to TRBJ2-2; no clear D. The germline V gene encodes CDR1 LGHNA and CDR2 YNFKEQ. Trimming cost V 0 bases and J 4 bases, with 6 bases left between them. CDR3 size: 14 residues. The CDR3 coding sequence is TGTGCCAGCAGCCAAGAACCCCCCACCGGGGAGCTGTTTTTT. The encoded protein is CASSQEPPTGELFF.

The chain has TRBV30 and TRBJ2-2; D may be TRBD1 (7 bases). V was shortened by 5 bases and J by 3 bases, with 13 bases between the two germline ends. This CDR3 is built from 14 residues. CDR1 and CDR2 (germline): GTSNPN, SVGIG (reference sequence). In nucleotides, the CDR3 is TGTGCCTGGGGAGGGGACAGCTACACCGGGGAGCTGTTTTTT. It encodes CAWGGDSYTGELFF.

This rearrangement joins TRBV6-5 to TRBJ2-7; possibly TRBD1 for D (6 bases). Germline loops: CDR1 MNHEY, CDR2 SVGAGI. Between the trimmed V and J ends, which lost 7 bases and 2 bases, there was a span of 12 bases. The CDR3 runs to 13 residues. The CDR3 nucleotides read TGTGCCAGCACTTCCGACAGGACCTACGAGCAGTACTTC. Protein product: CASTSDRTYEQYF.

The chain employs TRBV9 and TRBJ2-7, with 7 bases identical to TRBD1. Germline V gene lookup returns CDR1 SGDLS and CDR2 YYNGEE. The CDR3 runs 19 residues. Unmatched junction bases numbered 22, after V lost 3 bases and J lost 4 bases. In DNA, the CDR3 is TGTGCCAGCAGCGCAACCAGTTCGACAGGGTTTTCGAATGCATACGAGCAGTACTTC. The encoded protein is CASSATSSTGFSNAYEQYF.

The rearrangement joins TRBV7-8 to TRBJ1-1; 7 nucleotides line up with TRBD1. The J segment lost 1 base and the V segment lost 5 bases, leaving 7 bases of the junction unmatched. This CDR3 has 15 residues. The germline CDR1 and CDR2 sequences are SGHVS and FQNEAQ. The CDR3, as DNA: TGTGCCAGCAGCAGATCGGGACAGCCGAACACTGAAGCTTTCTTT. Its translation is CASSRSGQPNTEAFF. Full variable domain (rest looked up from reference TRBV7-8 and TRBJ1-1): GAGVSQSPRYKVAKRGQDVALRCDPISGHVSLFWYQQALGQGPEFLTYFQNEAQLDKSGLPSDRFFAERPEGSVSTLKIQRTQQEDSAVYLCASSRSGQPNTEAFFGQGTRLTVV.

The V and J genes are TRBV6-5 and TRBJ1-1; no definite D call. The CDR3 is 13 residues long. Germline CDR1 is MNHEY and CDR2 is SVGAGI. Trimming left V 7 bases short and J 5 bases short, with 14 bases between. As DNA, the CDR3 is TGTGCCAGCACCTATCAACCCGAGACTGAAGCTTTCTTT. This gives the protein CASTYQPETEAFF.

Only a few counts were recorded for this clone. J is TRBJ1-5 and V is TRBV4-2, with D possibly being TRBD1 (5 bases). CDR3 size: 18 residues. With 0 bases removed from V and 0 bases from J, the gap between germline ends came to 15 bases. Germline CDR1 is LGHNA and CDR2 is YNFKEQ. CDR3 region: CASSQDSGGTDSNQPQHF. The CDR3, as DNA: TGTGCCAGCAGCCAAGACAGTGGCGGGACGGATAGCAATCAGCCCCAGCATTTT.

The chain's CDR3 is CASSVLPGTSGGKGAYEQYF. The CDR3 DNA is TGTGCCAGCAGCGTTCTACCCGGGACTAGCGGGGGGAAAGGGGCCTACGAGCAGTACTTC. V usage is TRBV4-2 and J usage is TRBJ2-7; 15 nucleotides line up with TRBD2. CDR1 is LGHNA, CDR2 YNFKEQ, per germline. CDR3 length: 20 residues. Germline trimming cut 5 bases from V and 2 bases from J; bases unmatched to any gene: 16.

V is TRBV19 and J is TRBJ1-2; D perhaps matches TRBD1 (5 bases). Trimming removed 11 bases at V and 2 bases at J, with 15 bases between. In germline, CDR1 is LNHDA, CDR2 SQIVND (reference sequence). The CDR3 runs 13 residues. The CDR3 DNA reads TGTGCCGTAGGGACGCAAGAAAACTATGGCTACACCTTC. Its protein product is CAVGTQENYGYTF.